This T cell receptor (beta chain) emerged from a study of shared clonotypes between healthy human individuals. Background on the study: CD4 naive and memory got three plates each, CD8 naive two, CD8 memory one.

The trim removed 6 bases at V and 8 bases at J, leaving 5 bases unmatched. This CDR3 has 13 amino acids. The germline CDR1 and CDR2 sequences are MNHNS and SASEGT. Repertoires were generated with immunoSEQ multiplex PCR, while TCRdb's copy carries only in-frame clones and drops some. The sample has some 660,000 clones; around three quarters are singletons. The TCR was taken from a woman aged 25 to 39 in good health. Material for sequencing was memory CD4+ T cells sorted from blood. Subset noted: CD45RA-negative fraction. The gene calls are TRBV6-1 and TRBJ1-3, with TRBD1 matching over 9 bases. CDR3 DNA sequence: TGTGCCAGCAGCCCGGGACAGGGATACACCATATATTTT. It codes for CASSPGQGYTIYF.